This record covers a single T cell receptor (beta chain). Its antigen remains unknown. This entry belongs to a study of shared clonotypes between healthy human individuals. Whole-study findings and limits: Larger richness was generally estimated for naive than memory subsets. The represented genetic and exposure-history diversity was limited by the small number of donors.

Memory CD4+ cells were the fraction left after CD45RA+ naive selection. The CDR3 has 17 amino acids. Per germline, CDR1 LNHDA and CDR2 SQIVND (reference sequence). V was pared by 3 bases and J by 0 bases, with 15 bases between. The table came from immunoSEQ multiplex PCR; TCRdb's copy has only in-frame clones and leaves some out. The repertoire holds 2,500,000 or so clones, roughly 93% seen once, with approximately 0.37% in the top ten. The chain has TRBV19 and TRBJ2-1; tentatively, D is TRBD2 (6 bases). Material: naive CD4+ T cells from PBMCs. Subset noted: CD45RA+ positively selected. The clonotype originates from a man between 18 and 29 years old in good health. Some clones in this sample may be carry-over from other donors' samples. The DNA for the CDR3 is TGTGCCAGTAGTATCCGGGGAGCGGGCGACTCCTACAATGAGCAGTTCTTC. Translating it yields CASSIRGAGDSYNEQFF.